The 2 T cell receptor beta chains below come from one sample, sequenced in a study of identical twins. A single record per CDR3 protein comes from TCRdb applying MiXCR to the 5' RACE reads. Of 460,000 or so distinct CDR3 sequences in the sample, over 12% were seen once. These same data were also listed under a study on yellow fever vaccine responses in identical twins.

The sample taken for sequencing was CD4+ T cells sorted from blood. The receptor source for this set is a young woman in good health.

The table lists this clonotype with many counts. The V call is TRBV24-1, the J call TRBJ2-5; D call uncertain. CDR3 length: 14 amino acids. The germline V and J ends were trimmed by 3 bases and 1 base, with 8 bases remaining between them. Per germline, CDR1 KGHDR and CDR2 SFDVKD. The CDR3 DNA reads TGTGCCACCAGTGATAAAGGATTCCAAGAGACCCAGTACTTC. Its protein product is CATSDKGFQETQYF.

This clonotype was recorded a few times. The chain combines TRBV27 with TRBJ2-3; TRBD2 matches at 11 bases. Germline-derived CDR1 and CDR2 are MNHEY and SMNVEV (reference sequence). The CDR3 is made up of 13 amino acids. V trimming: 2 bases; J trimming: 8 bases; junction bases outside the gene matches: 0. The chain's CDR3 is CASSLLAGGTQYF. The CDR3 DNA reads as TGTGCCAGCAGTTTACTAGCGGGAGGTACGCAGTATTTT.